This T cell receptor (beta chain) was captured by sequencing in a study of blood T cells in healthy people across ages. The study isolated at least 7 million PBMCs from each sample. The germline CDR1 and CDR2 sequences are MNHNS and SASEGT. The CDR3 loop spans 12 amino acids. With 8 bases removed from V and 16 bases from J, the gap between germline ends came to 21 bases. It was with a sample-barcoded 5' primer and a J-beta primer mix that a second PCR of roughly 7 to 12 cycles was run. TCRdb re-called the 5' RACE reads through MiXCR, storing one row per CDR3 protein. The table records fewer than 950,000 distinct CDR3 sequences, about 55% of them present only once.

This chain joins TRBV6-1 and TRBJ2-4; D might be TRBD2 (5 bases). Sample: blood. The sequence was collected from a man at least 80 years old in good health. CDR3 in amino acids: CASGNTGVIFYF. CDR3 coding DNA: TGTGCCAGCGGGAACACCGGGGTGATTTTTTACTTC.